This T cell receptor beta chain was sequenced for a study of vaccination and CD4 T cells after COVID-19. Germline V gives CDR1 SGHVS, CDR2 FQNEAQ. V shed 7 bases and J 5 bases; nucleotides not matched to a gene: 9. The CDR3 is made up of 15 amino acids. Treatment: approximately 9-day PBMC culture with coronavirus spike peptide pools or control peptides (ViraFEST assay). This clonotype was counted only a few times. Antigen: not known. Cultured CD4+ T-cell DNA underwent Oncomine TCR Beta short-read sequencing. From the PCR reads, TCRdb called clonotypes with MiXCR, one entry per CDR3 protein. Among fewer than 12,000 distinct CDR3 sequences listed, roughly 60% were seen once.

V is TRBV7-8 and J is TRBJ1-5, with 9 bases lining up with TRBD1. Sequencing input: CD4+ T cells from blood, cultured in vitro. The sequence was collected from a human donor who had recovered from COVID-19. The CDR3 nucleotides read TGTGCCAGCACCACAGGGGGCCGGGGAGATCAGCCCCAGCATTTT. The encoded protein is CASTTGGRGDQPQHF.